The source of this TCR beta chain is a study of blood T cell repertoires in COVID-19. Study in general: Samples came from the United States, Italy and Spain, spanning acute and convalescent COVID-19.

Clinical history reported by participants formed the basis on which cohorts were assigned. Sequenced by immunoSEQ multiplex PCR; TCRdb stores in-frame clones only, minus some. Seen here are under 250,000 clones, 80% observed once, and the top ten hold around 4.5%. Germline V gives CDR1 SGHAT, CDR2 FQNNGV. The junction had 2 bases not matched to a gene; V was cut back by 5 bases and J by 2 bases. There are 15 residues in the CDR3. The sequenced material came from PBMCs or T cells enriched from blood (not recorded which). J is TRBJ1-6 and V is TRBV11-2, with TRBD1 matching 8 bases. This TCR was recovered from a man aged 30-40 years with acute COVID-19. Here the CDR3 DNA reads TGTGCCAGCAGCCCACAGGGGGCCTATAATTCACCCCTCCACTTT. This gives the protein CASSPQGAYNSPLHF.